What follows are 3 T cell receptor beta chains derived from one specimen sequenced in a study of T cells expressing NK-cell markers. Reanalyzing the 5' RACE reads, TCRdb keeps one entry per CDR3 protein, without DNA. The sample holds 500,000 to 600,000 distinct CDR3 sequences. What was sequenced was blood T cells: a sorted CD56 or NKG2C T cell subset, CD4+ or CD8+ T cells, or bulk PBMC T cells (not recorded which). The receptors originated from a man aged 18 to 29 in good health.

J is TRBJ2-5 and V is TRBV20-1; without DNA, the TCRdb call of TRBD1 cannot be checked. The germline gives CDR1 DFQATT, CDR2 SNEGSKA (reference sequence). CDR3 size: 15 residues. The CDR3 loop is CSARDKDRYQETQYF.

V is TRBV29-1 and J is TRBJ2-7; TCRdb calls TRBD2, which cannot be checked without DNA. This CDR3 has 14 amino acids. Per the germline V gene, CDR1 is SQVTM and CDR2 is ANQGSEA. CDR3 amino acids: CSVDAGTSTGEQYF.

The V gene is TRBV30, the J gene TRBJ2-2; with no DNA, the TCRdb D assignment of TRBD1 cannot be verified. Germline V CDR1 and CDR2: GTSNPN, SVGIG (reference sequence). This CDR3 comprises 14 residues. The CDR3 here is CAWSDRGNGGELFF.